Listed here are 19 T cell receptor beta chains from one sample, sequenced in a study of T cell clusters in autoimmune cytopenias. One tube held mixed TRB-A and TRB-B primer pools for touch-down PCR. Reprocessing the multiplex PCR reads, TCRdb reports a single entry for every CDR3 protein and omits DNA. The sample shows around 6,700 distinct CDR3 sequences, and around 4.8% sits with its ten largest clones. TRB amplification used approximately 0.25 ug of peripheral blood genomic DNA. The sample also formed part of further work on T cell repertoires in aging, cancer and after chemotherapy.

The sample consisted of peripheral blood. The receptors shown here come from a human donor in good health.

V usage is TRBV5-4 and J usage is TRBJ2-7. The germline CDR1 and CDR2 sequences are SGHNT and YYREEE (reference sequence). This CDR3 has 13 residues. CDR3 sequence reads: CASSEDGIRVTYF.

The chain has TRBV6-2 or TRBV6-3 and TRBJ2-7. CDR3 size: 11 residues. Germline V gene sequence: CDR1 MNHEY, CDR2 SVGEGT. This CDR3 reads CASSWVDDQYF.

This clonotype is medium-sized by frequency. The chain combines TRBV27 with TRBJ1-4; the D gene TCRdb calls, TRBD1, cannot be checked with no DNA. Germline CDR1 and CDR2: MNHEY and SMNVEV (reference sequence). CDR3 size: 14 residues. CDR3 amino acids: CASSPNRGYEKLFF.

This clonotype is labeled medium-sized based on frequency. The genes are TRBV5-6 and TRBJ1-6; TCRdb reports TRBD1, a call that lacks DNA to check it against. Per the germline V gene, CDR1 is SGHDT and CDR2 is YYEEEE. This CDR3 is built from 15 residues. The CDR3 spells CASSWGTGLDSPLHF.

This clonotype is identified as medium-sized from frequency. The J gene is TRBJ2-3, the V gene TRBV6-4; TCRdb lists TRBD1, though no DNA is available to test this call. Germline V lookup: CDR1 MRHNA, CDR2 SNTAGT. The CDR3 consists of 15 residues. This CDR3 reads CASSEGGQGTDTQYF.

In terms of frequency, this clonotype is medium-sized. The rearrangement uses TRBV6-5 and TRBJ2-1; TCRdb designates TRBD2, a call that cannot be tested without DNA. Germline V gene lookup returns CDR1 MNHEY and CDR2 SVGAGI. This CDR3 has 13 residues. This CDR3 reads CASSYGFPLEQFF.

Frequency places this clonotype as medium-sized. This rearrangement joins TRBV5-4 to TRBJ2-6; no DNA is available, so the TRBD1 call from TCRdb remains unchecked. Germline CDR1 reads SGHNT; CDR2 reads YYREEE (reference sequence). This CDR3 has 15 residues. The CDR3 spells CASSFQGRGANVLTF. The full variable domain, with the rest looked up from reference TRBV5-4 and TRBJ2-6, is ETGVTQSPTHLIKTRGQQVTLRCSSQSGHNTVSWYQQALGQGPQFIFQYYREEENGRGNFPPRFSGLQFPNYSSELNVNALELDDSALYLCASSFQGRGANVLTFGAGSRLTVL.

This sequence joins TRBV12-3 or TRBV12-4 and TRBJ2-5; the D call from TCRdb, TRBD1, cannot be confirmed without DNA. The CDR3 sequence is 14 residues long. The CDR3 loop reads CASRRSDSQETQYF.

The J gene is TRBJ1-2, the V gene TRBV12-3 or TRBV12-4; checking the TCRdb D call of TRBD1 is not possible without DNA. The CDR3 covers 15 residues. The CDR3 spells CASSPGGHIHYGYTF.

This clonotype registers medium-sized by frequency. The chain carries TRBV7-6 and TRBJ1-2. This CDR3 spans 14 amino acids. Germline V CDR1 and CDR2: SGHVS, FNYEAQ. CDR3: CASSLRPREGGYTF.

This clonotype is deemed medium-sized (0.01 to 0.1%) by its frequency. V gene TRBV29-1 combines with J gene TRBJ2-1; lacking DNA, the TRBD2 call made by TCRdb goes unchecked. Germline V gene lookup returns CDR1 SQVTM and CDR2 ANQGSEA. This CDR3 has 15 residues. The CDR3 region is CSVLTSGNPYNEQFF.

This clonotype is identified as medium-sized from frequency. V and J are TRBV6-1 and TRBJ2-1. CDR1 and CDR2 (germline): MNHNS, SASEGT. The CDR3 consists of 12 residues. The CDR3 spells CASSGRNNEQFF.

V gene TRBV7-2 combines with J gene TRBJ2-1. The CDR3 is 13 amino acids. Germline CDR1 reads SGHTA; CDR2 reads FQGNSA. The CDR3 spells CASSWGLNNEQFF.

By frequency, this clonotype is medium-sized. The V gene is TRBV19, the J gene TRBJ1-4; lacking DNA, the TRBD1 call made by TCRdb goes unchecked. The CDR3 covers 16 residues. The germline CDR1 and CDR2 sequences are LNHDA and SQIVND (reference sequence). Here the CDR3 reads CASSNPRQGHDEKLFF.

Measured by frequency, this clonotype is medium-sized. The chain recombines TRBV30 with TRBJ2-1; as DNA is missing, the TRBD2 call by TCRdb cannot be tested. Germline V lookup: CDR1 GTSNPN, CDR2 SVGIG (reference sequence). This CDR3 spans 16 amino acids. This CDR3 reads CAGDGGEGLSYNEQFF.

This chain connects TRBV6-5 to TRBJ2-7; the TCRdb D gene call, TRBD2, has no DNA to confirm it. This CDR3 contains 14 residues. CDR1 is MNHEY, CDR2 SVGAGI, per germline. CDR3 residues: CASSNRDSTYEQYF.

The chain couples TRBV6-5 to TRBJ2-3; TCRdb names TRBD2, which stays unverified in the absence of DNA. Germline V lookup: CDR1 MNHEY, CDR2 SVGAGI. The length of the CDR3 is 15 residues. The CDR3 region is CASSRTSGSVGTQYF.

J is TRBJ1-1 and V is TRBV18; the TCRdb call, TRBD1, lacks DNA for checking. Looked up from germline, CDR1 is KGHSH and CDR2 is LQKENI. The CDR3 has 14 residues. Here the CDR3 reads CASSEGLGSTEAFF.

The chain links TRBV12-3 or TRBV12-4 to TRBJ2-5; the D gene TCRdb calls, TRBD1, cannot be checked with no DNA. The CDR3 is 14 amino acids. CDR3: CASSRWTGEETQYF.